This entry is about one TCR beta chain. The antigen is unknown. UMIs and sample barcodes were carried by the TCR alpha and TCR beta cDNA libraries that 5'RACE produced using constant-segment primers. TCRdb passed the 5' RACE reads through MiXCR, listing each CDR3 protein once. This sample has about 440,000 distinct CDR3 sequences, with about 20% found just once. The source of the sample is a study of T-cell memory formation after mild COVID-19. About the study: Largely donor-specific TCR clusters were found. General study results and limits: Second-wave clones reaching peak frequency on day 37 lacked confirmed SARS-CoV-2 specificity. Prior to infection, memory already included some responding clones, suggesting cross-reactive memory joined.

CDR1 and CDR2 from the germline V gene are MGHDK and SYGVNS. Trimming took 8 bases from V and 8 from J; bases not matched to a gene: 5. There are 11 residues in the CDR3. This chain joins TRBV25-1 and TRBJ2-7, with TRBD1 identical over 8 bases. Sequenced input: PBMCs or a T cell subset sorted from them (not recorded which). This receptor was taken from an adult woman who had mild COVID-19 (a few samples of this study predate the infection). Cell type and time point are not known. CDR3 sequence (DNA): TGTGCCAGCCATACAGGGGGAAAGCAGTACTTC. Its translation: CASHTGGKQYF.